This entry features one TCR beta chain sequence. The record originates from a study of STAT5B mutations in CD4+ large granular lymphocyte leukemia. Study-level information: Cryopreserved patient cells were CD8-depleted, then anti-CD4 bead selected.

Repertoires were generated with immunoSEQ multiplex PCR, while TCRdb's copy carries only in-frame clones and drops some. The data contain around 5,000 clones, around four fifths of them singletons. CDR1 and CDR2 from the germline V gene are SNHLY and FYNNEI. The CDR3 consists of 12 residues. Trimming at V came to 9 bases and at J to 4 bases, leaving 5 bases not matched to a gene. Bead-separated CD4+, CD4+CD8+, CD57+ or CD56+ fractions, or PBMC, were used. This receptor was taken from an elderly man with CD4+ T-cell large granular lymphocyte leukemia. The specimen sequenced was PBMCs. This chain connects TRBV2 to TRBJ2-7, with 8 positions matching TRBD1. The CDR3 here is CASQGAFYEQYF. CDR3 bases: TGTGCCAGTCAGGGGGCTTTTTACGAGCAGTACTTC.